Listed below are T cell receptor beta chains from one sample, sequenced in a study of CD8+ T cells in alopecia areata. Libraries were prepared by immunoSEQ multiplex PCR; TCRdb keeps only in-frame clonotypes and omits some of them. The data show hundreds of thousands of clones, with about 62% seen just once and about 0.88% held by the top ten. Sequenced material: CD4+ T cells sorted from blood, taken between weeks 51 and 54, from a patient treated with tofacitinib. All receptors derive from a human donor with alopecia areata. Both conserved end residues are part of each CDR3. A D gene is named only where the DNA matches it firmly. Rows may omit the clone size; those that give it use once, few, many or a size class.

DNA: TGTGCCACCAGCAGAGATCCAACCGCGGAAGGAACCCAGTACTTC
CDR3: CATSRDPTAEGTQYF
size: NA
D: NA
J: TRBJ2-5
V: TRBV15

DNA: TGTGCCAGCAGCAGGTGCCTTTTCGACTTT
CDR3: CASSRCLFDF
size: few
D: NA
J: TRBJ1-6
V: TRBV5-4

DNA: TGCAGCGTGGTTGGTACTAATGAAAAACTGTTTTTT
CDR3: CSVVGTNEKLFF
size: once
D: NA
J: TRBJ1-4
V: TRBV29-1

DNA: TGTGCCAGCAGCGTAGAAGACGGCACTGAAGCTTTCTTT
CDR3: CASSVEDGTEAFF
size: NA
D: NA
J: TRBJ1-1
V: TRBV7-9

DNA: TGTGCCAGCATGTTGAGGGACGGGGCCCAGTACTTC
CDR3: CASMLRDGAQYF
size: once
D: NA
J: TRBJ2-5
V: TRBV27

DNA: TGTGCCATCAGTGCCGGGGGAAGCACAGATACGCAGTATTTT
CDR3: CAISAGGSTDTQYF
size: few
D: NA
J: TRBJ2-3
V: TRBV10-3

DNA: TGTGCCATCAGTGTGGGACTAGCCGGTCGGGAGCAGTACTTC
CDR3: CAISVGLAGREQYF
size: NA
D: TRBD2
J: TRBJ2-7
V: TRBV10-3

DNA: TGTGCCAGCAGTTTACCGGGCCGGGAGACCCAGTACTTC
CDR3: CASSLPGRETQYF
size: NA
D: NA
J: TRBJ2-5
V: TRBV25-1

DNA: TGTGCCACCGTCAAAAGATCGGACAGTAACACCGGGGAGCTGTTTTTT
CDR3: CATVKRSDSNTGELFF
size: NA
D: NA
J: TRBJ2-2
V: TRBV6-6

DNA: TGTGCCAGCAGCGTAGCTACCGGACTCCAAGAGACCCAGTACTTC
CDR3: CASSVATGLQETQYF
size: NA
D: NA
J: TRBJ2-5
V: TRBV9

DNA: TGTGCCACCAGCAGAGATCGCGGTCAGGGCGCATGGGAGACCCAGTACTTC
CDR3: CATSRDRGQGAWETQYF
size: NA
D: NA
J: TRBJ2-5
V: TRBV15

DNA: TGTGCCGGAGAGGACTATGGCTACACCTTC
CDR3: CAGEDYGYTF
size: NA
D: NA
J: TRBJ1-2
V: TRBV30

DNA: TGCGCCAGCAGCTTGGCTTTCACAGGGTACGGAAAACTGTTTTTT
CDR3: CASSLAFTGYGKLFF
size: few
D: NA
J: TRBJ1-4
V: TRBV5-1

DNA: TGTGCCAGCGGCCCCCAGGGGGCCGGGGAAACTGAAGCTTTCTTT
CDR3: CASGPQGAGETEAFF
size: NA
D: TRBD1
J: TRBJ1-1
V: TRBV7-9

DNA: TGTGCCAGTAGGTGGGACAGGAACACTGAAGCTTTCTTT
CDR3: CASRWDRNTEAFF
size: few
D: TRBD1
J: TRBJ1-1
V: TRBV19

DNA: TGTGCCTGGAGTACTCCGATCACAGATACGCAGTATTTT
CDR3: CAWSTPITDTQYF
size: NA
D: NA
J: TRBJ2-3
V: TRBV30

DNA: TGCGCCGGCGGGGGGACGGCCAAAAACATTCAGTACTTC
CDR3: CAGGGTAKNIQYF
size: NA
D: TRBD2
J: TRBJ2-4
V: TRBV5-1

DNA: TGCAGCGCAAAAGGGACTACTGATGAGCAGTTCTTC
CDR3: CSAKGTTDEQFF
size: few
D: TRBD2
J: TRBJ2-1
V: TRBV29-1

DNA: TGTGCCTGGAGTGTAAAACTTAACACTGAAGCTTTCTTT
CDR3: CAWSVKLNTEAFF
size: once
D: NA
J: TRBJ1-1
V: TRBV30

DNA: TGCAGCGTATCAGGGAACAATCAGCCCCAGCATTTT
CDR3: CSVSGNNQPQHF
size: few
D: NA
J: TRBJ1-5
V: TRBV29-1

DNA: TGTGCCTGGAACCCGGATGGCAGCACCGGGGAGCTGTTTTTT
CDR3: CAWNPDGSTGELFF
size: once
D: NA
J: TRBJ2-2
V: TRBV30

DNA: TGTGCCAGCAGCAGAGACTACGAGCAGTACTTC
CDR3: CASSRDYEQYF
size: NA
D: NA
J: TRBJ2-7
V: TRBV6-6

DNA: TGTGCCAGCAGTTTAAGGGAGACCCAGTACTTC
CDR3: CASSLRETQYF
size: NA
D: NA
J: TRBJ2-5
V: TRBV28

DNA: TGTGCCAGCAGCTTAGGGCCAGGCAGGCTCCATACCTTC
CDR3: CASSLGPGRLHTF
size: NA
D: NA
J: TRBJ1-2
V: TRBV7-2

DNA: TGTGCCAGCAGTTACTCCGGGGCGAGCTCCTACGAGCAGTACTTC
CDR3: CASSYSGASSYEQYF
size: NA
D: NA
J: TRBJ2-7
V: TRBV6-5

DNA: TGTGCCAGCAGGTCCACAAGGCGAACTAATGAAAAACTGTTTTTT
CDR3: CASRSTRRTNEKLFF
size: NA
D: NA
J: TRBJ1-4
V: TRBV7-9

DNA: TGTGCCAGCAGCCCTACGGGGGGGACCTACGAGCAGTACTTC
CDR3: CASSPTGGTYEQYF
size: NA
D: TRBD2
J: TRBJ2-7
V: TRBV7-3

DNA: TGTGCCAGCAGCTCTAGACTAGCGGGGGGGCTTGAGCAGTACTTC
CDR3: CASSSRLAGGLEQYF
size: NA
D: TRBD2
J: TRBJ2-7
V: TRBV13

DNA: TGTGCCAGCAGCCCCCCGGGGGCCGTTTTGGAAAATACGCAGTATTTT
CDR3: CASSPPGAVLENTQYF
size: NA
D: NA
J: TRBJ2-3
V: TRBV6-6

DNA: TGTGCCAGCAGCCCACGCTTGATGGGGGCTGAAGCTTTCTTT
CDR3: CASSPRLMGAEAFF
size: NA
D: NA
J: TRBJ1-1
V: TRBV4-2

DNA: TGTGCCAGCAGGGGACGCGGGGTTGACACTGAAGCTTTCTTT
CDR3: CASRGRGVDTEAFF
size: NA
D: NA
J: TRBJ1-1
V: TRBV25-1

DNA: TGTGCCAGCAGTGACAGGGCGAATTCACCCCTCCACTTT
CDR3: CASSDRANSPLHF
size: NA
D: TRBD1
J: TRBJ1-6
V: TRBV6-5

DNA: TGTGCCAGCAGCAACTTCTACGAGCAGTACTTC
CDR3: CASSNFYEQYF
size: NA
D: NA
J: TRBJ2-7
V: TRBV4-2

DNA: TGCGCCAGCAGCCAAGAAGGGGCAGCGAACTACAATGAGCAGTTCTTC
CDR3: CASSQEGAANYNEQFF
size: few
D: NA
J: TRBJ2-1
V: TRBV4-3

DNA: TGTGCCAGCAGCGCTAGGTGGGGCACTGAAGCTTTCTTT
CDR3: CASSARWGTEAFF
size: NA
D: NA
J: TRBJ1-1
V: TRBV7-3

DNA: TGTGCCTGGAGGACAGGGGGCGATCAGCCCCAGCATTTT
CDR3: CAWRTGGDQPQHF
size: NA
D: TRBD1
J: TRBJ1-5
V: TRBV30

DNA: TGTGCCAGCAGCCCTGACAAGAACTATGGCTACACCTTC
CDR3: CASSPDKNYGYTF
size: NA
D: NA
J: TRBJ1-2
V: TRBV6-6

DNA: TGTGCCAGCTCACGAATGGGACAGGCTAGCACAGATACGCAGTATTTT
CDR3: CASSRMGQASTDTQYF
size: NA
D: TRBD1
J: TRBJ2-3
V: TRBV18

DNA: TGTGCCAGCAGCGGCTCTAGCGGGGCCTACAATGAGCAGTTCTTC
CDR3: CASSGSSGAYNEQFF
size: NA
D: TRBD2
J: TRBJ2-1
V: TRBV9

DNA: TGCGCCAGCAGCCAAGGCATAGCGGGGACCTACGAGCAGTACTTC
CDR3: CASSQGIAGTYEQYF
size: NA
D: TRBD2
J: TRBJ2-7
V: TRBV4-1

DNA: TGTGCCTGGAGCCCAGGACTGCCCTCTGGAAACACCATATATTTT
CDR3: CAWSPGLPSGNTIYF
size: NA
D: NA
J: TRBJ1-3
V: TRBV30

DNA: TGTGCCAGCAGTTACTCAGACTCCCAAGAGACCCAGTACTTC
CDR3: CASSYSDSQETQYF
size: NA
D: NA
J: TRBJ2-5
V: TRBV6-5

DNA: TGCGCCAGCAGCTTGGAGTTAGTCAATGAGCAGTTCTTC
CDR3: CASSLELVNEQFF
size: NA
D: NA
J: TRBJ2-1
V: TRBV5-1

DNA: TGTGCCAGCAGCCGAGCCCGGGACAGGGGCGGCGAGCAGTACTTC
CDR3: CASSRARDRGGEQYF
size: NA
D: TRBD1
J: TRBJ2-7
V: TRBV5-6

DNA: TGCGCCAGCAGCCCGGAGCAGATGAGGAACACCATATATTTT
CDR3: CASSPEQMRNTIYF
size: NA
D: NA
J: TRBJ1-3
V: TRBV5-1

DNA: TGCGCCAGCAGCCCGGGGCCGACCTACAATGAGCAGTTCTTC
CDR3: CASSPGPTYNEQFF
size: NA
D: NA
J: TRBJ2-1
V: TRBV5-1

DNA: TGCGCCAGCAGTCAATCGGGGGAATCTGGGGCCAACGTCCTGACTTTC
CDR3: CASSQSGESGANVLTF
size: NA
D: NA
J: TRBJ2-6
V: TRBV23-1

DNA: TGTGCCTGGAGTACAGGCTACGAGCAGTACTTC
CDR3: CAWSTGYEQYF
size: NA
D: NA
J: TRBJ2-7
V: TRBV30

DNA: TGTGCCAGCAGTTTAGACAGGGGGTGGGCAGATACGCAGTATTTT
CDR3: CASSLDRGWADTQYF
size: once
D: TRBD1
J: TRBJ2-3
V: TRBV27

DNA: TGTGCCAGCAGCTTAGACCCCTCGGGGACCCAGTACTTC
CDR3: CASSLDPSGTQYF
size: NA
D: NA
J: TRBJ2-5
V: TRBV11-2

DNA: TGTGCCAGCAGCTTAGTTGCGTTAGGCCTCATGAATTCACCCCTCCACTTT
CDR3: CASSLVALGLMNSPLHF
size: NA
D: NA
J: TRBJ1-6
V: TRBV7-8

DNA: TGCGCCAGCAGCTTGGAAGGGGGAGCGATGGACGAGCAGTACTTC
CDR3: CASSLEGGAMDEQYF
size: NA
D: NA
J: TRBJ2-7
V: TRBV5-1

DNA: TGTGCCAGCAGTTTGCGGACAGGGCCAGATACGCAGTATTTT
CDR3: CASSLRTGPDTQYF
size: few
D: TRBD1
J: TRBJ2-3
V: TRBV27